This TCR beta chain was sequenced in a study of Graves' ophthalmopathy and Graves' hyperthyroidism. Study details: The authors collected peripheral blood at initial diagnosis, before any treatment. Notes on the study in general: Blood also held most thyroid clonotypes expanded above 0.001 frequency.

In the case of this clonotype: Its cognate antigen is unknown.

For donors with ophthalmopathy, the disease showed moderate-to-severe activity, reached CAS ≥3 and NOSPECS ≥4, and had lasted under 3 months. PBMCs originated in under 13 ml of fresh peripheral blood. Investigators amplified TCR beta CDR3 regions from RNA transcripts. HTBI primers were used in a first-round RT-PCR, which preceded a second-round multiplex PCR. TCRdb called the multiplex PCR reads again in MiXCR, with one record for every CDR3 protein. The sample lists about 660,000 distinct CDR3 sequences, about 38% occurring once. Trimming stripped 8 bases from V and 1 base from J, with 11 bases between. CDR1 and CDR2 (germline): ENHRY, SYGVKD. The CDR3 has 13 residues.

The chain employs TRBV10-3 and TRBJ1-2; D possibly corresponds to TRBD1 (6 bases). The source is an adult man with Graves' ophthalmopathy. The specimen sequenced was peripheral blood. The CDR3 nucleotides read TGTGCCATCTCAGGGGTGCTTAACTATGGCTACACCTTC. It translates to CAISGVLNYGYTF.